This TCR beta chain was obtained from a study of shared clonotypes between healthy human individuals. Study results and caveats: It was observed that around 5% of naive CD4 clonotypes were shared across several donors. Naive subsets generally had larger estimated richness than memory subsets. Non-shared clonotypes displayed generation probabilities falling below those of clonotypes present in all four donors.

Selected positively for CCR7 and CD45RO-negative, naive CD8 cells excluded terminally differentiated effector memory CD45RA+ cells. For each subset, genomic DNA was distributed in equal portions over several immunoSEQ plates. Sequencing used immunoSEQ multiplex PCR; TCRdb keeps in-frame clones, though not all of them. Counted here are roughly 1,800,000 clones, just under 95% occurring once; the ten biggest clones make up 1% to 1.5%. Trimming took off 2 bases at V and 8 bases at J, with 15 bases between the two ends. Germline loops: CDR1 GTSNPN, CDR2 SVGIG (reference sequence). The CDR3 totals 14 residues. As to this clone: Its antigen is as yet unknown.

This rearrangement joins TRBV30 to TRBJ2-2, with no clear D. Material: naive CD8+ T cells sorted from blood. This receptor was identified in a man between 18 and 29 years old in good health. In nucleotides, the CDR3 is TGTGCCTGGAGTCTACGAGGAGACTTTGGGGAGCTGTTTTTT. This gives the protein CAWSLRGDFGELFF.